One T cell receptor beta chain is described in this entry. These data originate in a study of blood T cell repertoires in COVID-19. Generated by immunoSEQ multiplex PCR, the TCRdb table keeps only in-frame clones and is missing some. The profile shows 50,000 to 75,000 clones, 91% of them singletons. Germline V gene lookup returns CDR1 SGHTA and CDR2 FQGTGA. The CDR3 contains 17 residues. V was trimmed by 2 bases and J by 2 bases, leaving 18 bases between them. The chain uses TRBV7-3 and TRBJ2-5, with D possibly being TRBD2 (6 bases). The sample comprised peripheral blood. The source of this sequence is a human donor in a cohort sampled during active COVID-19. DNA of the CDR3: TGTGCCAGCAGCTTATGGGGTCCGGGGGTACCGCAAGAGACCCAGTACTTC. Protein: CASSLWGPGVPQETQYF.